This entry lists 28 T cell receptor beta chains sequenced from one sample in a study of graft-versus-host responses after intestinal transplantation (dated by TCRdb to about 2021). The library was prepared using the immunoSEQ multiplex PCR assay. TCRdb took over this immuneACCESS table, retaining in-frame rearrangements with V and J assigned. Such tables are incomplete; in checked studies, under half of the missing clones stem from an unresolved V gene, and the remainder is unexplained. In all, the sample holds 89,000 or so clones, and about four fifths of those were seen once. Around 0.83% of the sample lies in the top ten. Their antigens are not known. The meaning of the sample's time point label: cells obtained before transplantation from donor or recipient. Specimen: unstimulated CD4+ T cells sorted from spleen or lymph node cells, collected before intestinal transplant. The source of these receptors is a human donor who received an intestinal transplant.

For the CDR3, the DNA is TGTGCCAGCAGCCGCCCACACAGGGGCACCTACGAGCAGTACTTC. Amino acids: CASSRPHRGTYEQYF. J is TRBJ2-7 and V is TRBV7-2, with 7 bases fitting TRBD1. V gave up 5 bases and J gave up 2 bases; unmatched junction bases: 9. The germline CDR1 and CDR2 sequences are SGHTA and FQGNSA. The CDR3 contains 15 residues. Complete variable domain (other parts from reference TRBV7-2 and TRBJ2-7): GAGVSQSPSNKVTEKGKDVELRCDPISGHTALYWYRQSLGQGLEFLIYFQGNSAPDKSGLPSDRFSAERTGGSVSTLTIQRTQQEDSAVYLCASSRPHRGTYEQYFGPGTRLTVT.

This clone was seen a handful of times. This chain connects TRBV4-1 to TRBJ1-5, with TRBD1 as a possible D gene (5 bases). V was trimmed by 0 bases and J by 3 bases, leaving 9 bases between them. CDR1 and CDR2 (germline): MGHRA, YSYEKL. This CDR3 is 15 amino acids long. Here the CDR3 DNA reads TGCGCCAGCAGCCAAGAGTTGGGGCCCAATCAGCCCCAGCATTTT. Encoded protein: CASSQELGPNQPQHF.

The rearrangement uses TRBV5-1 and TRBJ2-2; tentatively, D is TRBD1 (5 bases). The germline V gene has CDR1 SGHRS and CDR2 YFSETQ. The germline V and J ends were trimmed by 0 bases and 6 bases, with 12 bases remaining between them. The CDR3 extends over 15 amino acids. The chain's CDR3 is CASSLDGHGPGELFF. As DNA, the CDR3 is TGCGCCAGCAGCTTGGATGGACATGGGCCCGGGGAGCTGTTTTTT.

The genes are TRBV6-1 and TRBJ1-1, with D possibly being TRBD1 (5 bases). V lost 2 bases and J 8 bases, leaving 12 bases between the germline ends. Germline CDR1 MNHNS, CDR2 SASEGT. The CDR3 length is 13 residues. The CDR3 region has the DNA TGTGCCAGCAGTGAATCCAGGGCCACGGAAGCTTTCTTT. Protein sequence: CASSESRATEAFF.

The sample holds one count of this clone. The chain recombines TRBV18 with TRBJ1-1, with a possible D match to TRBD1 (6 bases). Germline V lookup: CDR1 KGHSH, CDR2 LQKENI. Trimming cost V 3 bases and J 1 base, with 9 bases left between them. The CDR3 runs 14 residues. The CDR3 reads CASSPLTGNTEAFF. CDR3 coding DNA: TGTGCCAGCTCACCTTTGACAGGGAACACTGAAGCTTTCTTT. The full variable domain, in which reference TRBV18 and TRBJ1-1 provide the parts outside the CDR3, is NAGVMQNPRHLVRRRGQEARLRCSPMKGHSHVYWYRQLPEEGLKFMVYLQKENIIDESGMPKERFSAEFPKEGPSILRIQQVVRGDSAAYFCASSPLTGNTEAFFGQGTRLTVV.

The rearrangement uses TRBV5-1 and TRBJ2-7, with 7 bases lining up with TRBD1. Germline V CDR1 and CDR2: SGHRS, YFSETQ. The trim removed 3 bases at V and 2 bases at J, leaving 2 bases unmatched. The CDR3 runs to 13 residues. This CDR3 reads CASSWDRAYEQYF. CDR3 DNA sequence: TGCGCCAGCAGCTGGGACAGAGCCTACGAGCAGTACTTC. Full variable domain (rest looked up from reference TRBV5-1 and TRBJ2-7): KAGVTQTPRYLIKTRGQQVTLSCSPISGHRSVSWYQQTPGQGLQFLFEYFSETQRNKGNFPGRFSGRQFSNSRSEMNVSTLELGDSALYLCASSWDRAYEQYFGPGTRLTVT.

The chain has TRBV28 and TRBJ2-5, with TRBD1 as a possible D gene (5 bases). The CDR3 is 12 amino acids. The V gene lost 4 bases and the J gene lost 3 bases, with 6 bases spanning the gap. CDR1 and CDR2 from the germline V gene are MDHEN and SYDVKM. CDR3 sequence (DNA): TGTGCCAGCAGTTCAGGGAAAGAGACCCAGTACTTC. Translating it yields CASSSGKETQYF.

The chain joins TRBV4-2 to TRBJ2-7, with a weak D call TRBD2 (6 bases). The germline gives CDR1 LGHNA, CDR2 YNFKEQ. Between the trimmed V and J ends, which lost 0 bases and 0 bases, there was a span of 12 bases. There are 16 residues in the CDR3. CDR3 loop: CASSQDPGGVSYEQYF. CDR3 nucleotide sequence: TGTGCCAGCAGCCAAGACCCCGGGGGAGTCTCCTACGAGCAGTACTTC.

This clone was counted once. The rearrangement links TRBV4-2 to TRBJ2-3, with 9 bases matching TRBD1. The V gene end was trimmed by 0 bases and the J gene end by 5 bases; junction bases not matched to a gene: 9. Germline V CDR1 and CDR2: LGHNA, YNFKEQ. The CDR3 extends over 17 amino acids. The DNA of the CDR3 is TGTGCCAGCAGCCAAGATCCCACAGGGGGCGGGAGAGATACGCAGTATTTT. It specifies CASSQDPTGGGRDTQYF.

CDR3 loop: CASSAGQNYGYTF. For the CDR3, the DNA is TGTGCCAGCAGTGCAGGGCAGAACTATGGCTACACCTTC. This chain connects TRBV2 to TRBJ1-2, with D tentatively TRBD1 (5 bases). CDR1 is SNHLY and CDR2 is FYNNEI in the germline V gene. The ends were cut back, 4 bases at V and 2 bases at J, with 8 bases in the middle. The CDR3 loop spans 13 amino acids.

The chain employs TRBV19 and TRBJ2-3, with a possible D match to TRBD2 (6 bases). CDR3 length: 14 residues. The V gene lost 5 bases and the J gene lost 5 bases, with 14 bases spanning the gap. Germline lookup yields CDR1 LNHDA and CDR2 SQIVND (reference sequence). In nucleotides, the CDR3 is TGTGCCAGTAGTGGTGGGGGAGGCCGAGATACGCAGTATTTT. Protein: CASSGGGGRDTQYF.

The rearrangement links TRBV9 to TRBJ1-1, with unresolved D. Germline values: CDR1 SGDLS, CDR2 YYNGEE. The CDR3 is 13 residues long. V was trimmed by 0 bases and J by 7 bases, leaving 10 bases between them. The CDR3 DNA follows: TGTGCCAGCAGCGTAGTGGGCAGCAGTGAAGCTTTCTTT. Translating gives CASSVVGSSEAFF.

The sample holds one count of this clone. This CDR3 is CASGIASGGTDTQYF. In DNA, the CDR3 is TGTGCCAGCGGAATAGCTAGCGGGGGCACAGATACGCAGTATTTT. The J gene is TRBJ2-3, the V gene TRBV6-1; 9 positions agree with TRBD2. CDR1 is MNHNS and CDR2 is SASEGT in the germline V gene. The CDR3 length is 15 residues. V trimming: 8 bases; J trimming: 1 base; junction bases outside the gene matches: 7.

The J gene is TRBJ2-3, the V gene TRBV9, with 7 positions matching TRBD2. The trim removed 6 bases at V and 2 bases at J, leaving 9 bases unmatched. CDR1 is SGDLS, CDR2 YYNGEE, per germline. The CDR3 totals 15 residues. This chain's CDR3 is CASTLRDYLTDTQYF. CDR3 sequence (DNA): TGTGCCAGCACCCTTAGGGACTACCTCACAGATACGCAGTATTTT.

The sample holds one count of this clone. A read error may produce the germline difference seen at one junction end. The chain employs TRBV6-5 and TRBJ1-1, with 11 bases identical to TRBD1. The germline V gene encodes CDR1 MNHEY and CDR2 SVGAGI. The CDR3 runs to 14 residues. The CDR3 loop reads CASSWDRGNTETFF. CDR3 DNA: TGTGCCAGCAGTTGGGACAGGGGGAACACTGAAACTTTCTTT.

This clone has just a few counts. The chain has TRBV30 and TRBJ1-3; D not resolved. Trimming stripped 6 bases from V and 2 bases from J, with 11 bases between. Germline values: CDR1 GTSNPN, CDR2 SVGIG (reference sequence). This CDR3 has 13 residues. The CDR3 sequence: CACHYPAGNTIYF. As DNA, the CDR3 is TGTGCCTGTCACTATCCCGCTGGAAACACCATATATTTT.

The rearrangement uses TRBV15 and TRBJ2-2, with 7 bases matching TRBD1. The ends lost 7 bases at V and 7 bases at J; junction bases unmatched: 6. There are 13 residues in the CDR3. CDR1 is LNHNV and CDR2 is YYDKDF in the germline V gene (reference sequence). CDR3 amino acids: CATKKGAIGELFF. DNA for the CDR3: TGTGCCACCAAAAAGGGGGCAATCGGGGAGCTGTTTTTT.

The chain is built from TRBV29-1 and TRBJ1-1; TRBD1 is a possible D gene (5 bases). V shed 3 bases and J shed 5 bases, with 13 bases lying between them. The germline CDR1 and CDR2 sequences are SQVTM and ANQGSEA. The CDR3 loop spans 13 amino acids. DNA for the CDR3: TGCAGCGTTGAGGAGGGATGGGGGACTGAAGCTTTCTTT. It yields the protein CSVEEGWGTEAFF.

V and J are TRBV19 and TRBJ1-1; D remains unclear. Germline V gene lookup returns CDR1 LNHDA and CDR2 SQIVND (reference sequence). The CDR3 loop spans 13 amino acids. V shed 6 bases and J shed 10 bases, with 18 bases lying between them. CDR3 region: CASSKPWEGGAFF. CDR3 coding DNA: TGTGCCAGTAGCAAGCCCTGGGAGGGAGGAGCTTTCTTT.

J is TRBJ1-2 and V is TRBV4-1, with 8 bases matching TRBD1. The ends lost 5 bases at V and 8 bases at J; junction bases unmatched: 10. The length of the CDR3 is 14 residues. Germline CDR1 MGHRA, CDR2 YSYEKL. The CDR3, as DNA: TGCGCCAGCAGCTCGCCGGACAGGGAGGAAGGCTACACCTTC. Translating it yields CASSSPDREEGYTF.

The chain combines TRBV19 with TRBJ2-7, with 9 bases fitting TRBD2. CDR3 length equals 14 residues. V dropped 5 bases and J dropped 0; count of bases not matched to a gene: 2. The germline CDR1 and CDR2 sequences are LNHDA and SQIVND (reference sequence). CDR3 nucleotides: TGTGCCAGTAGTCGGACTAGCGTCTCCTACGAGCAGTACTTC. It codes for CASSRTSVSYEQYF.

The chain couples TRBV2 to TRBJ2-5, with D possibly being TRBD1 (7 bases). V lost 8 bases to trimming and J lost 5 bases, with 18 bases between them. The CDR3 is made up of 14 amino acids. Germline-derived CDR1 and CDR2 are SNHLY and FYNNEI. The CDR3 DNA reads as TGTGCCAGCGGCCCGACAGGGACTGGGGAGACCCAGTACTTC. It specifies CASGPTGTGETQYF.

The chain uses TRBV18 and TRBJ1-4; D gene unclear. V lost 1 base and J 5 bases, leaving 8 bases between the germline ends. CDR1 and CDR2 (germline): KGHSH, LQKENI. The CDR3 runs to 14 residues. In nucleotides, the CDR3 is TGTGCCAGCTCACCACTGCGCGCGAATGAAAAACTGTTTTTT. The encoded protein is CASSPLRANEKLFF.

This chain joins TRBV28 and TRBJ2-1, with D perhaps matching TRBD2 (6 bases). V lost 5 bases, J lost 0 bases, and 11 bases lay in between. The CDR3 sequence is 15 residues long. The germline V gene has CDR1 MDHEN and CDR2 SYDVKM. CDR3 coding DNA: TGTGCCAGCAGTATAACGGGGGTCTCCTACAATGAGCAGTTCTTC. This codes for CASSITGVSYNEQFF.

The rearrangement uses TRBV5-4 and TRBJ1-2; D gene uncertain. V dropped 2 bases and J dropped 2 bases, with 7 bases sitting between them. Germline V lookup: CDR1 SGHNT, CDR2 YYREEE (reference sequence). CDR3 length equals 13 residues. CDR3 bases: TGTGCCAGCAGCTTATACGGGAACTATGGCTACACCTTC. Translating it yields CASSLYGNYGYTF.

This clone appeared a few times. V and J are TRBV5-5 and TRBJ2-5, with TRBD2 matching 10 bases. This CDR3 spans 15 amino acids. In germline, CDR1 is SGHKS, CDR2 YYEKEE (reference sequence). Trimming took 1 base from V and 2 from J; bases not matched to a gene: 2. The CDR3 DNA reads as TGTGCCAGCAGCTTGCCAGCGGGGGGGCAAGAGACCCAGTACTTC. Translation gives CASSLPAGGQETQYF.

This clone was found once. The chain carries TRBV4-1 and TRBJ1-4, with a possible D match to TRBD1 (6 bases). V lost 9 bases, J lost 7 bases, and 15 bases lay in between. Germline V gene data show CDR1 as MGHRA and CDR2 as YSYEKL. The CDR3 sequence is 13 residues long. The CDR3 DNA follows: TGCGCCAGTCAACGGGGGGGGGCTGAAAAACTGTTTTTT. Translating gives CASQRGGAEKLFF.

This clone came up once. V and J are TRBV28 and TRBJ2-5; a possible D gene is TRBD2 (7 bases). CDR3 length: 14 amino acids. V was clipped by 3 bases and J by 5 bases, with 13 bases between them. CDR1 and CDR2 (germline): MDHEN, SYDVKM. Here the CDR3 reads CASSFRGGDETQYF. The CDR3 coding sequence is TGTGCCAGCAGTTTTAGAGGGGGGGACGAGACCCAGTACTTC. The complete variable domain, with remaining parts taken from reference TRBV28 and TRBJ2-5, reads DVKVTQSSRYLVKRTGEKVFLECVQDMDHENMFWYRQDPGLGLRLIYFSYDVKMKEKGDIPEGYSVSREKKERFSLILESASTNQTSMYLCASSFRGGDETQYFGPGTRLLVL.